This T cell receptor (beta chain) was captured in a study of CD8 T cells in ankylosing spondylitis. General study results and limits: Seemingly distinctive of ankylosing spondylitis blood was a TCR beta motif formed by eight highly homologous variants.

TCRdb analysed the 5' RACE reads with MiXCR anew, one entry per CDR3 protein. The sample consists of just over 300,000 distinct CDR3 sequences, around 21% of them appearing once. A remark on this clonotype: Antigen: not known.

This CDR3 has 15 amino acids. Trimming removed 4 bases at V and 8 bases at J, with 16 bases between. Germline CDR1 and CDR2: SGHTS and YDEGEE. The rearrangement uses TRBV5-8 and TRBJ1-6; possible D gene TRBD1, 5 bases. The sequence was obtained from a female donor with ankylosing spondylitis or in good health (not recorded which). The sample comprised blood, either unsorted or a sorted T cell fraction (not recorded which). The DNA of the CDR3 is TGTGCCAGCAGCCGTACCGGGACTGACTATTCACCCCTCCACTTT. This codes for CASSRTGTDYSPLHF. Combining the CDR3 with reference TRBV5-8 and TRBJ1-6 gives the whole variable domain EAGVTQSPTHLIKTRGQQATLRCSPISGHTSVYWYQQALGLGLQFLLWYDEGEERNRGNFPPRFSGRQFPNYSSELNVNALELEDSALYLCASSRTGTDYSPLHFGNGTRLTVT.